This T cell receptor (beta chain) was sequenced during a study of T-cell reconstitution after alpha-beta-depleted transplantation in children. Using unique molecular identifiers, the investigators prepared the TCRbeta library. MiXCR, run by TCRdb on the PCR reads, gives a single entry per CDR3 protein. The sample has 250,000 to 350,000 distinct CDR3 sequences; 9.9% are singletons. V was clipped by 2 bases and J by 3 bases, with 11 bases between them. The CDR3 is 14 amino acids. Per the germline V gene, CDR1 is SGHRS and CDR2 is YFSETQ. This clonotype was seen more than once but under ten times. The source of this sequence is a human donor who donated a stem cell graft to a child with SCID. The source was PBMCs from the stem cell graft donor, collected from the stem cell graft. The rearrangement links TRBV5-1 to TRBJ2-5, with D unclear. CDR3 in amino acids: CASSLPARKETQYF. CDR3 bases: TGCGCCAGCAGCTTACCGGCGAGAAAAGAGACCCAGTACTTC.